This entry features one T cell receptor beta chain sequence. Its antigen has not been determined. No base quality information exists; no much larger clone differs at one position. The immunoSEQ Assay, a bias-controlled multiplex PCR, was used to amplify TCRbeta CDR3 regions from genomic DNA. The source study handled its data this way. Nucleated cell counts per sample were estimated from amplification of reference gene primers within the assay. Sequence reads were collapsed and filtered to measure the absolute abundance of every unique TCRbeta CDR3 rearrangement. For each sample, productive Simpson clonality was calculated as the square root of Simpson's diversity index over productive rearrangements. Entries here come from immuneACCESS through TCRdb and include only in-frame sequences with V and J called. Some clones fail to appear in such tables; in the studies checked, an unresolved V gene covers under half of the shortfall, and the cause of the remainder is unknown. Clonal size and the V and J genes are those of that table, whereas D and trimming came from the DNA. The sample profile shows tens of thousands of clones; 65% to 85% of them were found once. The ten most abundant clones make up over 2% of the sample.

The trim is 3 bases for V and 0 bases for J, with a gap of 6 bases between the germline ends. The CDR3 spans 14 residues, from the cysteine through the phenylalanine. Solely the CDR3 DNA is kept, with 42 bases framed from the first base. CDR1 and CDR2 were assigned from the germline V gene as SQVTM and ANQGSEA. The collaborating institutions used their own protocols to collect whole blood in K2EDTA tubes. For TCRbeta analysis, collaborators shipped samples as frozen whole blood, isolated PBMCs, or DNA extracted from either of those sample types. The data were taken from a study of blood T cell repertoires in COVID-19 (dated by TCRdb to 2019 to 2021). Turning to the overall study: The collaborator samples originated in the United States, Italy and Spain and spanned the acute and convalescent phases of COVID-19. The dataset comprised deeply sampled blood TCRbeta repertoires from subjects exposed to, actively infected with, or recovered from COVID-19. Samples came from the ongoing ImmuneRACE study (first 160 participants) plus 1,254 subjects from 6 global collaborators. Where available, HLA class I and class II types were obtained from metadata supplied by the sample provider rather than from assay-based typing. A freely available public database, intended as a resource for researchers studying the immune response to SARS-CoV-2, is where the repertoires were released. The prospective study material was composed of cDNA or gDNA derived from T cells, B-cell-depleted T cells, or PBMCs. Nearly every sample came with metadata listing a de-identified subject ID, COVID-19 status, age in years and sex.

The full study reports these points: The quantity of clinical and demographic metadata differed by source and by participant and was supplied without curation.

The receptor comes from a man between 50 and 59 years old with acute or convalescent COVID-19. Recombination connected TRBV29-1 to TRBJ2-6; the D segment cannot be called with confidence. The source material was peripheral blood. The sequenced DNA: TGCAGCGTTGATGAACTCTCTGGGGCCAACGTCCTGACTTTC. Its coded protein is CSVDELSGANVLTF.